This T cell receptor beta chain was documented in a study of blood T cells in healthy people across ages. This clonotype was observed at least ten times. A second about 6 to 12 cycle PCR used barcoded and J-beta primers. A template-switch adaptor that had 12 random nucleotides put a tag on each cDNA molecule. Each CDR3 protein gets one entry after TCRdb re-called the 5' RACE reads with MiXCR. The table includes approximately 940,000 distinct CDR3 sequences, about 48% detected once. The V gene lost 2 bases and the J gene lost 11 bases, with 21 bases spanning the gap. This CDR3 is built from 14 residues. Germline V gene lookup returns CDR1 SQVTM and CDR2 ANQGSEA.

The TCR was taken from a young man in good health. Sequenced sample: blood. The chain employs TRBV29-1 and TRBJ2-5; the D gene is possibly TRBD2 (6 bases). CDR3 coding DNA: TGCAGCGTTGAAATGCCGGAGGGAGCGAGAGAGCAGTACTTC. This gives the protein CSVEMPEGAREQYF. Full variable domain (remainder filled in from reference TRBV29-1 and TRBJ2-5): SAVISQKPSRDICQRGTSLTIQCQVDSQVTMMFWYRQQPGQSLTLIATANQGSEATYESGFVIDKFPISRPNLTFSTLTVSNMSPEDSSIYLCSVEMPEGAREQYFGPGTRLLVL.